These T cell receptor beta chains were read from a single sample in a study of T cell responses to AZD1222 COVID-19 vaccine. Clones were read by immunoSEQ multiplex PCR, and TCRdb kept only the in-frame ones, dropping some. The table includes roughly 140,000 clones, about nine tenths detected once. The sequences come from peripheral blood, collected on day 0 of AZD1222 vaccination. The receptors were sampled from an adult in good health. Each CDR3 is given with its conserved first and last residue. A D gene is named only where the DNA matches it firmly. Only part of the rows carry a size: once, few, many, or a class if the clone is expanded.

CDR3 DNA	CDR3 protein	D gene	clone size	V gene	J gene
TGCGCCAGCGGGGGGACAGCTTCCTACAATGAGCAGTTCTTC	CASGGTASYNEQFF	NA	NA	TRBV10-2	TRBJ2-1
TGTGCCAGCAGCTTATATGTGAGCTACGAGCAGTACTTC	CASSLYVSYEQYF	NA	few	TRBV7-2	TRBJ2-7
TGTGCCAGCAGTTTATCTAGTGACGACGACCAAGAGACCCAGTACTTC	CASSLSSDDDQETQYF	NA	NA	TRBV28	TRBJ2-5
TGTGCCAGCAGCTTAACGGAGGGGAAAGGACAGGGGTTCTACGAGCAGTACTTC	CASSLTEGKGQGFYEQYF	TRBD1	NA	TRBV7-3	TRBJ2-7
TGCGCCAGCAGCCAAGAGTTGTGGAATGAGCAGTTCTTC	CASSQELWNEQFF	NA	NA	TRBV4-3	TRBJ2-1
TGTGCCAGCAGCCGGTCAAGGGCCCCCGGTATGACCTACGAGCAGTACTTC	CASSRSRAPGMTYEQYF	NA	NA	TRBV4-2	TRBJ2-7
TGCAGCGTTGAAGTGGACCGACGCTACAATGAGCAGTTCTTC	CSVEVDRRYNEQFF	NA	NA	TRBV29-1	TRBJ2-1
TGTGCCAGCAGTTTTGCAGAATGGAGGCCCCAGCATTTT	CASSFAEWRPQHF	NA	NA	TRBV12-3/TRBV12-4	TRBJ1-5
TGTGCCAGCAGTTACGGTGCAGTCTCTGGAAACACCATATATTTT	CASSYGAVSGNTIYF	NA	NA	TRBV6-6	TRBJ1-3
TGTGCCAGCAGACCAGGGGGCTCGTATGGCTACACCTTC	CASRPGGSYGYTF	TRBD1	NA	TRBV5-5	TRBJ1-2
TGTGCCAGCAGCTTAGACAGGGGGGGTAATGAAAAACTGTTTTTT	CASSLDRGGNEKLFF	TRBD1	NA	TRBV11-2	TRBJ1-4
TGTGCCAGCAGCTTGCGACAGGGGACAAGCTACGAGCAGTACTTC	CASSLRQGTSYEQYF	TRBD1	NA	TRBV7-9	TRBJ2-7
TGTGCCAGCAGTTTATTTGGAGAGACCCAGTACTTC	CASSLFGETQYF	NA	once	TRBV27	TRBJ2-5
TGTGCCAGCAGTACGGGACGCAGATATGGCTACACCTTC	CASSTGRRYGYTF	NA	NA	TRBV28	TRBJ1-2
TGTGCCAGCAGTTGGGGACAGGACACTGAAGCTTTCTTT	CASSWGQDTEAFF	TRBD1	NA	TRBV6-5	TRBJ1-1
TGTGCCAGCAGCCAACCGAATCAGCCCCAGCATTTT	CASSQPNQPQHF	NA	NA	TRBV3-1/TRBV3-2	TRBJ1-5
TGTGCCAGCAGCTTGGGGCAGCTTGTGAACACTGAAGCTTTCTTT	CASSLGQLVNTEAFF	NA	NA	TRBV5-8	TRBJ1-1
TGTGCCAGCAGTTCTCAATCCGGACACTTAAACACCGGGGAGCTGTTTTTT	CASSSQSGHLNTGELFF	NA	NA	TRBV25-1	TRBJ2-2
TGTGCCAGCAGCTATTATGGCAGCAAGTATAATTCACCCCTCCACTTT	CASSYYGSKYNSPLHF	NA	NA	TRBV11-2	TRBJ1-6
TGTGCCAGCAGTGAGGACAGAAGGGCAGAGCAGTTCTTC	CASSEDRRAEQFF	NA	NA	TRBV12-3/TRBV12-4	TRBJ2-1
TGCGCCAGCAGCTTGGAATACGGGTCGGGGCAGCCCCAGCATTTT	CASSLEYGSGQPQHF	NA	NA	TRBV5-1	TRBJ1-5
TGTGCCAGCAGCTCGCCTGGGACTAGCGGGAGCGCGAACACCGGGGAGCTGTTTTTT	CASSSPGTSGSANTGELFF	TRBD2	NA	TRBV7-8	TRBJ2-2
TGTGCCAGCTCCCATTCGGACAGGGGGATCGGGGAGCTGTTTTTT	CASSHSDRGIGELFF	TRBD1	NA	TRBV18	TRBJ2-2